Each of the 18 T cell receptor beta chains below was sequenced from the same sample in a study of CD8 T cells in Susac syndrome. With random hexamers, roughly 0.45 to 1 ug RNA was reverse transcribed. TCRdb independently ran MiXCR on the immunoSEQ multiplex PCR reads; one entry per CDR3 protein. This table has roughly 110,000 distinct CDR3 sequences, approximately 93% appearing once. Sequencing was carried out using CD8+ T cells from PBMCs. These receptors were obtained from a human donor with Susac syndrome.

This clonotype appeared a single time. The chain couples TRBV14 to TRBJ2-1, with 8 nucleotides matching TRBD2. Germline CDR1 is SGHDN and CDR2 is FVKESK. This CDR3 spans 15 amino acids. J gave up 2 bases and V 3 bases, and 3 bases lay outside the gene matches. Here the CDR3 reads CASSQAGGTYNEQFF. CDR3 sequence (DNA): TGTGCCAGCAGCCAGGCGGGGGGAACCTACAATGAGCAGTTCTTC.

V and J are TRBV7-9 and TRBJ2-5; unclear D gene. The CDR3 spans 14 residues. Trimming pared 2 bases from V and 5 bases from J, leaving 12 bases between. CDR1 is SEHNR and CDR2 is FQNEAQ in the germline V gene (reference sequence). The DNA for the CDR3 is TGTGCCAGCAGCTTAACGGGCGGCCGGGAGACCCAGTACTTC. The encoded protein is CASSLTGGRETQYF.

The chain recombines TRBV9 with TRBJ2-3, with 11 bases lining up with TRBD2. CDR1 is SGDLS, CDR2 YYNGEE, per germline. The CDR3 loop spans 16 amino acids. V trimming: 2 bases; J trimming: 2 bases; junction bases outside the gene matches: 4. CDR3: CASSVPSGGPTDTQYF. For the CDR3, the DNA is TGTGCCAGCAGCGTTCCTAGCGGGGGGCCCACAGATACGCAGTATTTT.

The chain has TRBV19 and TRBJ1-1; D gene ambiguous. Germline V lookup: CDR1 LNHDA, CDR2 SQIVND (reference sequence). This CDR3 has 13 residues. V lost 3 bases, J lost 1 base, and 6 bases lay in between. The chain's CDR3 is CASSIDPNTEAFF. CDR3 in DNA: TGTGCCAGTAGTATTGACCCGAACACTGAAGCTTTCTTT.

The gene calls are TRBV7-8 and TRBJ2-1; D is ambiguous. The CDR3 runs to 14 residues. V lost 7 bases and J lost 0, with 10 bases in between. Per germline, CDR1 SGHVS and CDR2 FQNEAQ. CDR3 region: CASTNTPSYNEQFF. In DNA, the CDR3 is TGTGCCAGCACAAACACACCCTCCTACAATGAGCAGTTCTTC.

CDR3 loop: CASSDGGGPAYEQYF. In nucleotides, the CDR3 is TGTGCCAGCAGCGACGGTGGAGGGCCGGCCTACGAGCAGTACTTC. V usage is TRBV9 and J usage is TRBJ2-7, with D possibly matching TRBD2 (6 bases). CDR1 and CDR2 from the germline V gene are SGDLS and YYNGEE. Trimming removed 3 bases from V and 2 bases from J, with 15 bases in between. CDR3 length: 15 amino acids. Filled out from reference TRBV9 and TRBJ2-7, the complete variable domain reads DSGVTQTPKHLITATGQRVTLRCSPRSGDLSVYWYQQSLDQGLQFLIQYYNGEERAKGNILERFSAQQFPDLHSELNLSSLELGDSALYFCASSDGGGPAYEQYFGPGTRLTVT.

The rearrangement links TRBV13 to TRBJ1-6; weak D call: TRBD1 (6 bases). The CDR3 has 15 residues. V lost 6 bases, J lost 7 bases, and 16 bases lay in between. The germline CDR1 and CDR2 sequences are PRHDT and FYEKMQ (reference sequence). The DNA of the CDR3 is TGTGCCAGCAGTCAACAGGGACAATTCAATTCACCCCTCCACTTT. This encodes CASSQQGQFNSPLHF.

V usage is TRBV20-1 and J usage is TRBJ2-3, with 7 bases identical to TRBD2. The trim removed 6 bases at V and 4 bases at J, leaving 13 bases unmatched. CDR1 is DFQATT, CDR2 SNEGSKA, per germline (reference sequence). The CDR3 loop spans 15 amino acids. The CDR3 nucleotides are TGCAGTGCGCTAAAGATCGGGGAGGGCGCAGATACGCAGTATTTT. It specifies CSALKIGEGADTQYF.

The CDR3 region is CASSLWGGQWHGYTF. CDR3 bases: TGTGCCAGCAGCCTATGGGGGGGACAGTGGCATGGCTACACCTTC. The rearrangement links TRBV21-1 to TRBJ1-2; the table's D call TRBD1 went unverified against the DNA. TRBV21-1 is classified as a pseudogene. The CDR3 contains 15 residues.

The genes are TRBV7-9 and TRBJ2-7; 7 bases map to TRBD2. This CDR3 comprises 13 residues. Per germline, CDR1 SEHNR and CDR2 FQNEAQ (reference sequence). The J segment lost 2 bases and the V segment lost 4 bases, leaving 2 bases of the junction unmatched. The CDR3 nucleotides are TGTGCCAGCAGCTCGGGACTAACCTACGAGCAGTACTTC. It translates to CASSSGLTYEQYF.

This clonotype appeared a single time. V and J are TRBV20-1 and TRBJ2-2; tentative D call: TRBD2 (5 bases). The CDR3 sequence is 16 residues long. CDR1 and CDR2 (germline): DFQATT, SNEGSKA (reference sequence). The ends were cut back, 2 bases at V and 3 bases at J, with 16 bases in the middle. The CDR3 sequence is CSARPPRTFDTGELFF. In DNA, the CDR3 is TGCAGTGCTAGACCGCCCCGGACTTTCGACACCGGGGAGCTGTTTTTT.

Here the CDR3 DNA reads TGTGCCAGCAGCCCCCGGGGTCAGCCCCAGCATTTT. It is translated as CASSPRGQPQHF. The chain couples TRBV13 to TRBJ1-5, with no clear D. Germline lookup yields CDR1 PRHDT and CDR2 FYEKMQ (reference sequence). V lost 5 bases and J 6 bases, leaving 8 bases between the germline ends. This CDR3 comprises 12 residues.

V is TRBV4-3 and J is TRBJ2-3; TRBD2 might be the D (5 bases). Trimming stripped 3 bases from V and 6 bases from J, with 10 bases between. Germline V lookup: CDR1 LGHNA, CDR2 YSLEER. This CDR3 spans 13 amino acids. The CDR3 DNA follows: TGCGCCAGCAGCCAGGACTCCCTGGATACGCAGTATTTT. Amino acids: CASSQDSLDTQYF.

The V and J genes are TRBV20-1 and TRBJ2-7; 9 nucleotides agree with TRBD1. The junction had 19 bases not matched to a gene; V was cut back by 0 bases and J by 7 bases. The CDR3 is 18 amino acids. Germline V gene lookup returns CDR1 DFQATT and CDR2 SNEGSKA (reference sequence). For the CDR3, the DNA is TGCAGTGCTAGAGATGGGTCCAACCGGGACAGGGTGACGGGAGAGCAGTACTTC. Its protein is CSARDGSNRDRVTGEQYF.

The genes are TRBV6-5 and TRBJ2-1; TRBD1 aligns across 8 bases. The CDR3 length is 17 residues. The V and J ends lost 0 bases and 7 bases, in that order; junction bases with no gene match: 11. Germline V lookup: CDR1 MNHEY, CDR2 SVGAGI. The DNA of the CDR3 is TGTGCCAGCAGTTACTCTATTCGGGGACAGGTCGAGAATGAGCAGTTCTTC. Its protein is CASSYSIRGQVENEQFF.

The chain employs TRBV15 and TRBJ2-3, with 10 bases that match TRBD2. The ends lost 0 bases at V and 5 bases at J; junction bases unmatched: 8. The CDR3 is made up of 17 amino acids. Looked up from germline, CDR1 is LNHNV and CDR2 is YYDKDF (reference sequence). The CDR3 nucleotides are TGTGCCACCAGCAGAGATCAGCGGGGGGGCTCTGGAGATACGCAGTATTTT. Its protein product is CATSRDQRGGSGDTQYF.

The CDR3 here is CASSPGGGSSGANVLTF. CDR3 sequence (DNA): TGTGCCAGCAGCCCAGGGGGGGGATCCTCTGGGGCCAACGTCCTGACTTTC. The rearrangement joins TRBV9 to TRBJ2-6; D possibly matches TRBD1 or TRBD2 (7 bases each). This CDR3 is 17 amino acids long. The V and J ends lost 4 bases and 0 bases respectively, with 14 bases between them. Germline V gene sequence: CDR1 SGDLS, CDR2 YYNGEE.

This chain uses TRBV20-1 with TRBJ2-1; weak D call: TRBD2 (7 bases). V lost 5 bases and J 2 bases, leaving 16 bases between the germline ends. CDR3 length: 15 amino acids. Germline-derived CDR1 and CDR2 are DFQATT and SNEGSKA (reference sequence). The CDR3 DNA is TGCAGTGCTCAAGGGGGGACTACAGCCTACAATGAGCAGTTCTTC. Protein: CSAQGGTTAYNEQFF.